The rows below give T cell receptor beta chains drawn from one sample of a study of cytotoxic CD8 clonotypes in ibrutinib-treated CLL. Only in-frame clones appear in the TCRdb table, and some are missing; sequencing was by immunoSEQ multiplex PCR. Of fewer than 300,000 clones listed, roughly three quarters are singletons. Sequenced material: PBMCs, taken at disease progression, from a patient treated with ibrutinib. These receptors all come from a human donor with chronic lymphocytic leukemia. The CDR3 runs from the conserved cysteine through the conserved F or W. Fields, in order: J gene, V gene, clone size, D gene, CDR3 DNA, CDR3 protein. D genes are given only for firm matches. Where a row states a size, it is once, few, many or the class of an expanded clone; other rows omit it.

>TRBJ1-2|TRBV6-1|-|-
TGTGCCAGCAGGATAGGGGGGGGCGCGAGCTACACCTTC
CASRIGGGASYTF
>TRBJ2-7|TRBV4-2|-|TRBD2
TGTGCCAGCAGCCAAGATCAACTAGCGGGGCGATACTTC
CASSQDQLAGRYF
>TRBJ2-2|TRBV19|-|-
TGTGCCAGTAGTATAGGGGGTACCGGGGAGCTGTTTTTT
CASSIGGTGELFF
>TRBJ1-4|TRBV14|-|TRBD1
TGTGCCAGCAGCCAAGGGGACCGGGACAGACCAGAAAAACTGTTTTTT
CASSQGDRDRPEKLFF
>TRBJ2-5|TRBV5-4|once|-
TGTGCCAGCAGCGTTATGGGTACCCAAGAGACCCAGTACTTC
CASSVMGTQETQYF
>TRBJ1-5|TRBV21-1|-|-
TGTGCCAGCAGCAGACTCGGCAGGGACAGGGGGGAGTCGGGCAATCAGCCCCAGCATTTT
CASSRLGRDRGESGNQPQHF
>TRBJ1-1|TRBV27|-|-
TGTGCCAGCAGCCGGAGGGGGGTTTCCCTCATGAACACTGAAGCTTTCTTT
CASSRRGVSLMNTEAFF
>TRBJ1-3|TRBV14|few|-
TGTGCCAGCAGCCTTCAGGGATTTGGAAACACCATATATTTT
CASSLQGFGNTIYF
>TRBJ1-2|TRBV7-9|-|TRBD1
TGTGCCAGCAGCCGACAGGGTAACTATGGCTACACCTTC
CASSRQGNYGYTF
>TRBJ2-3|TRBV27|-|TRBD2
TGTGCCAGCAGTTTGGGCCTTCCACGGACTAGCGGGGGCCCCGGTGGCACAGATACGCAGTATTTT
CASSLGLPRTSGGPGGTDTQYF
>TRBJ2-3|TRBV7-3|once|-
TGTGCCAGCAGCTGGGGGGCCACAGATACGCAGTATTTT
CASSWGATDTQYF
>TRBJ2-5|TRBV7-6|-|TRBD2
TGTGCCAGCAGCTCGAGGACTAGCGGGAGAGGAGAGACCCAGTACTTC
CASSSRTSGRGETQYF
>TRBJ1-2|TRBV10-2|-|TRBD1
TGCGCCAGCACCACTGACAGGGGACAAGGGATCTTC
CASTTDRGQGIF
>TRBJ2-3|TRBV13|few|-
TGTGCCAGCAGCTTAGGGACTCACGGGGATACGCAGTATTTT
CASSLGTHGDTQYF
>TRBJ2-1|TRBV10-3|-|TRBD2
TGTGCCATCAGTCGCGCCGGGACTAGCGATGTTGAGCAGTTCTTC
CAISRAGTSDVEQFF
>TRBJ1-2|TRBV11-2|-|-
TGTGCCAGCAGCGGGCTGGACCTCAACTATGGCTACACCTTC
CASSGLDLNYGYTF
>TRBJ2-7|TRBV9|once|-
TGTGCCAGCAGCGTAAGGTCAGGACCGTCCTACGAGCAGTACTTC
CASSVRSGPSYEQYF
>TRBJ1-5|TRBV7-2|-|-
TGTGCCAGCGGTGATCAGCCCCAGCATTTT
CASGDQPQHF
>TRBJ2-7|TRBV5-6|-|-
TGTGCCAGCAGCTTGTCCGGGGCCCTCTGGAAGCAGTACTTC
CASSLSGALWKQYF
>TRBJ2-3|TRBV7-9|few|-
TGTGCCAGCAGCTTAGACAGACACACAGATACGCAGTATTTT
CASSLDRHTDTQYF
>TRBJ1-1|TRBV7-9|-|TRBD1
TGTGCCAGCAGCTCAAACCGGGACAGGGGCCCTGAAGCTTTCTTT
CASSSNRDRGPEAFF
>TRBJ2-2|TRBV6-5|-|-
TGTGCCAGCAGCCCGAGGGGGTCGAACACCGGGGAGCTGTTTTTT
CASSPRGSNTGELFF
>TRBJ2-7|TRBV7-9|-|TRBD2
TGTGCCAGCAGCTTGCAACTAGCGGGGGGCTACGAGCAGTACTTC
CASSLQLAGGYEQYF
>TRBJ2-7|TRBV11-2|-|TRBD1
TGTGCCAGCAGCATGGGGACAGGAAACTACGAGCAGTACTTC
CASSMGTGNYEQYF